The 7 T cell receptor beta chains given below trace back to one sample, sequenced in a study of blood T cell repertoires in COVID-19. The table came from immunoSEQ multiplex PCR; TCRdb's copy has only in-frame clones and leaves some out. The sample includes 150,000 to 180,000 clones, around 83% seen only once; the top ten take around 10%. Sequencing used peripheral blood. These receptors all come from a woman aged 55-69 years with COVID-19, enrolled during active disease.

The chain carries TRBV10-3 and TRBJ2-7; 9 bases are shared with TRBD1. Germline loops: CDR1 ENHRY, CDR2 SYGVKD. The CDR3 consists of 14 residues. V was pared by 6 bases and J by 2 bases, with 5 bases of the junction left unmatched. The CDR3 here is CAISKDRGTYEQYV. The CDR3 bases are TGTGCCATCAGCAAGGACAGGGGAACCTACGAGCAGTACGTC.

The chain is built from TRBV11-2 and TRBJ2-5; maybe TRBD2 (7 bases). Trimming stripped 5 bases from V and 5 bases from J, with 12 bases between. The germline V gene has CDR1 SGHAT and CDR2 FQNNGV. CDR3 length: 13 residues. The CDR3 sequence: CASSLQGGETQYF. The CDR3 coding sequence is TGTGCCAGCAGCCTACAGGGAGGGGAGACCCAGTACTTC.

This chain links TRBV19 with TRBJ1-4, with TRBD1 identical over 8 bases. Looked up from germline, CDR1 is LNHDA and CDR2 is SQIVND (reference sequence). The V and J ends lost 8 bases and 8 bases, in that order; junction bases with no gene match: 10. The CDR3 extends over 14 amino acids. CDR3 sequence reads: CASYPQGAGEKLFF. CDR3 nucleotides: TGTGCCAGTTACCCGCAGGGGGCGGGCGAAAAACTGTTTTTT.

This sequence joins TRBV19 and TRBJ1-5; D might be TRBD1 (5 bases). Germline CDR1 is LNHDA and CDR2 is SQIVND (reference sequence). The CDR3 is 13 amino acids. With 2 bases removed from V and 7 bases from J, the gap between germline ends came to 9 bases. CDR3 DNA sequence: TGTGCCAGTAGTATACAGGGATTGCAGCCCCAGCATTTT. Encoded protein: CASSIQGLQPQHF.

CDR3 residues: CASSPRMLIPTGATEAFF. The CDR3 nucleotides are TGTGCCAGCAGCCCCAGAATGTTGATTCCAACAGGGGCCACTGAAGCTTTCTTT. The chain uses TRBV7-3 and TRBJ1-1; 7 nucleotides match TRBD1. The V gene end was trimmed by 5 bases and the J gene end by 4 bases; junction bases not matched to a gene: 19. CDR1 is SGHTA, CDR2 FQGTGA, per germline. This CDR3 contains 18 residues.

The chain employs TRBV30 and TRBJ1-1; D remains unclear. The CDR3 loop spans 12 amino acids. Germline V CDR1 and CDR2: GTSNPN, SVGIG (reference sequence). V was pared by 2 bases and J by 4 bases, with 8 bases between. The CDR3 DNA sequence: TGTGCCTGGAGTATGGGAGGCACTGAAGCTTTCTTT. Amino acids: CAWSMGGTEAFF.

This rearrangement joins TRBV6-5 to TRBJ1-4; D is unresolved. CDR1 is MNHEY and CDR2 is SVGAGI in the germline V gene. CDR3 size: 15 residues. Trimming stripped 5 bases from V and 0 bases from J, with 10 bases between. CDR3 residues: CASSRQDTTNEKLFF. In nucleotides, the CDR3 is TGTGCCAGCAGTCGGCAGGATACAACTAATGAAAAACTGTTTTTT.